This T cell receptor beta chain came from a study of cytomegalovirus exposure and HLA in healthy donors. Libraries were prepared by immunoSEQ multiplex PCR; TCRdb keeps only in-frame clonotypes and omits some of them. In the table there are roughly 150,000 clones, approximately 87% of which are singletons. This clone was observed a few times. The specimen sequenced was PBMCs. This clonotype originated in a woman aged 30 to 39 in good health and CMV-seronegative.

The CDR3 DNA reads as TGTGCCAGCAGGCGCAGTAACTATGGCTACACCTTC. Its protein product is CASRRSNYGYTF. The chain couples TRBV6-1 to TRBJ1-2; D remains ambiguous. V was cut by 6 bases and J by 1 base, with 6 bases left in between. The V gene's germline CDR1 is MNHNS and CDR2 SASEGT. CDR3 length equals 12 residues.